The present entry profiles one TCR beta chain with its context. The data were obtained in a study of cytomegalovirus exposure and HLA in healthy donors. The PCR contained 60 Vbeta and 13 Jbeta primers. Produced via immunoSEQ multiplex PCR; TCRdb's table is partial and in-frame only. The sample has some 130,000 clones, 82% seen once; the top ten hold around 10%. This clonotype was obtained from a male donor in good health and CMV-seropositive. The specimen sequenced was PBMCs.

CDR3 in amino acids: CASPTGDQPQHF. The CDR3 DNA sequence: TGTGCCAGCCCTACAGGGGATCAGCCCCAGCATTTT. The rearrangement uses TRBV28 and TRBJ1-5; 7 bases agree with TRBD1. J lost 5 bases, V lost 8 bases, and 3 bases had no gene match. CDR3 size: 12 residues. The germline gives CDR1 MDHEN, CDR2 SYDVKM.